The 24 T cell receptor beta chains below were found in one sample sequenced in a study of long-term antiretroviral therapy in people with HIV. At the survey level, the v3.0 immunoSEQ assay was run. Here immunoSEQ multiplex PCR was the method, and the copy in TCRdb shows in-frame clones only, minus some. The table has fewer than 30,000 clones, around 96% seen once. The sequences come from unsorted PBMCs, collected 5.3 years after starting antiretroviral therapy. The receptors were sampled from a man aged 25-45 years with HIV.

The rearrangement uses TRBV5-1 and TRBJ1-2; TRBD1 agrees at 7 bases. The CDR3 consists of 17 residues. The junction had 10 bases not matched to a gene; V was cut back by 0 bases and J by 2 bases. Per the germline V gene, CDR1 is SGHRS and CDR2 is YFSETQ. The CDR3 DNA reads TGCGCCAGCAGCTTGGCCCTATCGGACAGGACCAACTATGGCTACACCTTC. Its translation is CASSLALSDRTNYGYTF.

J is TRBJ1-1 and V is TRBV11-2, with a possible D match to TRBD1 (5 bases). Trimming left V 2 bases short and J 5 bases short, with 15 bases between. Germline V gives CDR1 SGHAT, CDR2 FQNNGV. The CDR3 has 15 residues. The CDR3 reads CASSLWFRGETEAFF. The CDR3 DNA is TGTGCCAGCAGCTTATGGTTTCGGGGGGAGACTGAAGCTTTCTTT.

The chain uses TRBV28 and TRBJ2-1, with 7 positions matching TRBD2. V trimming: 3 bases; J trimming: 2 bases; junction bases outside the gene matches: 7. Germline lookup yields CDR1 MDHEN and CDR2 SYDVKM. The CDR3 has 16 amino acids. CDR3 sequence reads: CASSFVAGDAYNEQFF. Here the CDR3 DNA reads TGTGCCAGCAGTTTTGTGGCGGGAGACGCCTACAATGAGCAGTTCTTC.

The CDR3 loop reads CAISEWEGTSAHYYEQYF. In DNA form, the CDR3 reads TGTGCCATCAGTGAGTGGGAGGGAACTAGCGCACATTACTACGAGCAGTACTTC. V is TRBV10-3 and J is TRBJ2-7, with 7 bases fitting TRBD2. CDR1 and CDR2 from the germline V gene are ENHRY and SYGVKD. CDR3 length: 18 residues. J lost 3 bases, V lost 1 base, and 15 bases had no gene match.

The CDR3 nucleotides are TGTGCCAGCAGCTCCAGGGTTAACCTTGGGGAGACCCAGTACTTC. It is translated as CASSSRVNLGETQYF. The chain uses TRBV5-6 and TRBJ2-5, with D possibly being TRBD1 (5 bases). Germline assignment: CDR1 SGHDT and CDR2 YYEEEE. With 3 bases removed from V and 5 bases from J, the gap between germline ends came to 17 bases. CDR3 size: 15 residues.

As DNA, the CDR3 is TGTGCCACCCTCCGACAGTCACCAGGTGGTGAAGCTTTCTTT. Protein product: CATLRQSPGGEAFF. The chain recombines TRBV10-3 with TRBJ1-1, with D tentatively TRBD1 (5 bases). CDR1 is ENHRY and CDR2 is SYGVKD in the germline V gene. Trimming took 10 bases from V and 7 from J, leaving 22 bases between them. The length of the CDR3 is 14 residues.

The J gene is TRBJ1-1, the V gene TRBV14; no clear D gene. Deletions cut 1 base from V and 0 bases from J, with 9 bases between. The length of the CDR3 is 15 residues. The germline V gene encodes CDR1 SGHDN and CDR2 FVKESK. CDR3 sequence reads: CASSQAWTLNTEAFF. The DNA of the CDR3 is TGTGCCAGCAGCCAAGCGTGGACTTTGAACACTGAAGCTTTCTTT. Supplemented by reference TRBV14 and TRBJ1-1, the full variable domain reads EAGVTQFPSHSVIEKGQTVTLRCDPISGHDNLYWYRRVMGKEIKFLLHFVKESKQDESGMPNNRFLAERTGGTYSTLKVQPAELEDSGVYFCASSQAWTLNTEAFFGQGTRLTVV.

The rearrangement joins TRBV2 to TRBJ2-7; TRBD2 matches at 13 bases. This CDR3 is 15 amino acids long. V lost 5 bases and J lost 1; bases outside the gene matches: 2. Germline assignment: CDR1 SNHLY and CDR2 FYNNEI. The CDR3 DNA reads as TGTGCCAGCAGTCAGGGACTAGCGGGATCCTACGAGCAGTACTTC. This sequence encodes CASSQGLAGSYEQYF.

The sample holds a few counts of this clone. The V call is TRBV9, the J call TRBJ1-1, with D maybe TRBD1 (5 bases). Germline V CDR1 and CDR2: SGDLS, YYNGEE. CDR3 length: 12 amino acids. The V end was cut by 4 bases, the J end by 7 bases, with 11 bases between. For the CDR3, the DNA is TGTGCCAGCAGCTCTAGAGGGGATGAAGCTTTCTTT. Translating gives CASSSRGDEAFF.

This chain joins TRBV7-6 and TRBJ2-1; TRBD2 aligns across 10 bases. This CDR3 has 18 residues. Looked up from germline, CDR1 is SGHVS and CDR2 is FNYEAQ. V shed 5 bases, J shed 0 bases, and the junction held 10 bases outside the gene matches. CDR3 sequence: CASSPRTSGTISYNEQFF. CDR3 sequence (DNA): TGTGCCAGCAGCCCCCGGACTAGCGGAACTATCTCCTACAATGAGCAGTTCTTC.

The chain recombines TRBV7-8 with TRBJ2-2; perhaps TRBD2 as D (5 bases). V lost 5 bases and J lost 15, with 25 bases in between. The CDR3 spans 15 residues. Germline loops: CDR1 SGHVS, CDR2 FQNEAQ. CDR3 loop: CASSPREGYTVEVFF. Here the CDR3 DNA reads TGTGCCAGCAGCCCACGGGAAGGGTATACCGTTGAGGTGTTTTTT.

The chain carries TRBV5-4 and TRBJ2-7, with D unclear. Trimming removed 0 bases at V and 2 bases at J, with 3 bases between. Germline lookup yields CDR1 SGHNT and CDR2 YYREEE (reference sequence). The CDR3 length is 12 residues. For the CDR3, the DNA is TGTGCCAGCAGCTTGGGAGCCTACGAGCAGTACTTC. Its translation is CASSLGAYEQYF.

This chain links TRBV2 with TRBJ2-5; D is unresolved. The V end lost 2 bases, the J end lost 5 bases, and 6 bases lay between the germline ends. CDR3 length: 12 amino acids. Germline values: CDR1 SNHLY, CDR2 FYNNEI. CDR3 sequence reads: CASSEMGETQYF. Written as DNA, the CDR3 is TGTGCCAGCAGTGAAATGGGGGAGACCCAGTACTTC.

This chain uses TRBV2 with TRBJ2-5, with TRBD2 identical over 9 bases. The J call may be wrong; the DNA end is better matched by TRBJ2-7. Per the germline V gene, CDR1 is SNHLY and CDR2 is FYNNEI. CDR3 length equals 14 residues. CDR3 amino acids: CASSQTSGIYEQYF. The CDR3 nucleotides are TGTGCCAGCAGCCAGACTAGCGGTATCTACGAGCAGTACTTC.

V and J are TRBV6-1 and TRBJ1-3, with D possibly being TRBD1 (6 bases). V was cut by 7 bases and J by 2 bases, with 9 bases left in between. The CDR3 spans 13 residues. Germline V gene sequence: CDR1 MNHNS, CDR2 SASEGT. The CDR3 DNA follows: TGTGCCAGCACACAGGGAACTGGAAACACCATATATTTT. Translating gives CASTQGTGNTIYF.

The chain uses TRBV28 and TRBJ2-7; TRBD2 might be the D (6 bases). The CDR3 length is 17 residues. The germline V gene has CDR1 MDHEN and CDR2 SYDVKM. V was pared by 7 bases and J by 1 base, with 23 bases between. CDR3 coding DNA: TGTGCCAGCATCGGGCGCCCCCAAGGCGGGAAGTCCTACGAGCAGTACTTC. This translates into CASIGRPQGGKSYEQYF. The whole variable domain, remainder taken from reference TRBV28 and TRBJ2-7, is DVKVTQSSRYLVKRTGEKVFLECVQDMDHENMFWYRQDPGLGLRLIYFSYDVKMKEKGDIPEGYSVSREKKERFSLILESASTNQTSMYLCASIGRPQGGKSYEQYFGPGTRLTVT.

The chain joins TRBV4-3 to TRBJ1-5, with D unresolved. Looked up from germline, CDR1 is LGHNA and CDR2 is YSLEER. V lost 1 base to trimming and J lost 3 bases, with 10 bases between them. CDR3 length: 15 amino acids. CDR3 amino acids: CASSQVTGLNQPQHF. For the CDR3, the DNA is TGCGCCAGCAGCCAAGTCACGGGCCTCAATCAGCCCCAGCATTTT.

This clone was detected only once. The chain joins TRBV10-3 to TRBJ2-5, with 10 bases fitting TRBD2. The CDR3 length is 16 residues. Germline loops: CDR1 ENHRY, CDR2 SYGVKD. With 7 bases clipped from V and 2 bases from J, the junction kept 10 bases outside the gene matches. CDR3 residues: CAIKGSTSGAQETQYF. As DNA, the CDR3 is TGTGCCATCAAGGGGAGTACTAGCGGGGCGCAAGAGACCCAGTACTTC.

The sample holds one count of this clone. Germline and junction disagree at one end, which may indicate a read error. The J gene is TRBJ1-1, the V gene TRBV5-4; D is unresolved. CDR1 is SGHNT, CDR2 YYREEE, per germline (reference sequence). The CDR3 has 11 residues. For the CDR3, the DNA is TGTGCCAGCAGATTGGGGACTGAAGCTTTCTTT. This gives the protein CASRLGTEAFF. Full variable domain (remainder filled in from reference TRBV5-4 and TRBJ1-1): ETGVTQSPTHLIKTRGQQVTLRCSSQSGHNTVSWYQQALGQGPQFIFQYYREEENGRGNFPPRFSGLQFPNYSSELNVNALELDDSALYLCASRLGTEAFFGQGTRLTVV.

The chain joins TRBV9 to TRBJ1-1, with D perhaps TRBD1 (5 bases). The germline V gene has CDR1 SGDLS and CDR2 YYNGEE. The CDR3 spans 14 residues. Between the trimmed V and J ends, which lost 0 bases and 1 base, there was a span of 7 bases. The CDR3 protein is CASSVAGGNTEAFF. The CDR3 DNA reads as TGTGCCAGCAGCGTAGCGGGGGGGAACACTGAAGCTTTCTTT.

This chain's CDR3 is CASSPRGATNEKLFF. CDR3 in DNA: TGTGCCAGCAGCCCCAGGGGGGCAACTAATGAAAAACTGTTTTTT. The chain recombines TRBV25-1 with TRBJ1-4; 7 bases match TRBD1. Germline loops: CDR1 MGHDK, CDR2 SYGVNS. J gave up 0 bases and V 6 bases, and 4 bases lay outside the gene matches. The CDR3 spans 15 residues.

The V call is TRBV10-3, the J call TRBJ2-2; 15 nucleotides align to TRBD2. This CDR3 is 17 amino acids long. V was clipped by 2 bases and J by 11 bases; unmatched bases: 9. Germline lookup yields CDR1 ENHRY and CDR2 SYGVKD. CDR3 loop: CAISERTSGGGHAELFF. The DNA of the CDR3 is TGTGCCATCAGTGAGAGGACTAGCGGGGGGGGGCATGCTGAGCTGTTTTTT.

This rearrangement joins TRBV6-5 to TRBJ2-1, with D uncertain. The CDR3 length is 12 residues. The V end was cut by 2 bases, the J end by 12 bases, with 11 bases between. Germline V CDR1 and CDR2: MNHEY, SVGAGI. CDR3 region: CASSYGNGPQFF. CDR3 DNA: TGTGCCAGCAGTTACGGGAACGGTCCGCAGTTCTTC.

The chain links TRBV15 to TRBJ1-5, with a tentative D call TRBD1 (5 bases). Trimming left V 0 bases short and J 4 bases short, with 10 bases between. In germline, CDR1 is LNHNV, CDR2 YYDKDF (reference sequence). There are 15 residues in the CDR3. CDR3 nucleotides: TGTGCCACCAGCAGAGATCGGGGGTCGAATCAGCCCCAGCATTTT. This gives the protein CATSRDRGSNQPQHF.